Each of the 17 T cell receptor beta chains below was sequenced from the same sample in a study of spatial heterogeneity in lung cancer. Study-wide results and caveats: Counts of expanded intratumoral alpha and beta TCRs tracked tumor mutation counts.

TCRdb reprocessed the 5' RACE reads with MiXCR, giving one entry per CDR3 protein. The sample carries 9,500 to 10,000 distinct CDR3 sequences, roughly 54% recorded once. Time point defined: sample taken at primary tumor resection. The antigens for these receptors are not known. Here the sequenced sample was lung tumor tissue, taken at surgery. All receptors derive from a female donor with early-stage non-small cell lung cancer.

The chain combines TRBV20-1 with TRBJ2-7; 10 bases line up with TRBD2. The CDR3 consists of 17 residues. CDR1 DFQATT and CDR2 SNEGSKA come from the germline V gene (reference sequence). The V gene end was trimmed by 3 bases and the J gene end by 4 bases; junction bases not matched to a gene: 15. The CDR3 sequence is CSASDPHASGSSYEQYF. In DNA form, the CDR3 reads TGCAGTGCTAGTGATCCCCACGCTAGCGGGAGCTCTTACGAGCAGTACTTC.

This clonotype appeared a few times. The V gene is TRBV10-3, the J gene TRBJ2-4, with D possibly TRBD1 on 5 matching bases. This CDR3 spans 17 amino acids. Trimming cost V 3 bases and J 1 base, with 16 bases left between them. From germline, CDR1 is ENHRY and CDR2 SYGVKD. CDR3 amino acids: CAISEPTATGAKNIQYF. The CDR3 nucleotides are TGTGCCATCAGTGAACCGACAGCGACGGGTGCCAAAAACATTCAGTACTTC.

This clonotype was counted a few times. The chain recombines TRBV5-4 with TRBJ2-2; the match to TRBD2 covers 9 bases. The CDR3 runs to 15 residues. The germline V gene encodes CDR1 SGHNT and CDR2 YYREEE (reference sequence). J was trimmed by 7 bases and V by 1 base; bases with no gene match: 5. CDR3 DNA sequence: TGTGCCAGCAGCTTGAGGGCTAGCGGGATCGGGGAGCTGTTTTTT. Protein sequence: CASSLRASGIGELFF.

The chain carries TRBV7-8 and TRBJ1-3; D is ambiguous. The CDR3 contains 15 residues. Trimming removed 5 bases from V and 0 bases from J, with 11 bases in between. Per germline, CDR1 SGHVS and CDR2 FQNEAQ. The CDR3 DNA reads TGTGCCAGCAGCCTGGGCCGAAGCTCTGGAAACACCATATATTTT. Translated, it gives CASSLGRSSGNTIYF.

This chain uses TRBV7-2 with TRBJ1-2; no firm D call. The CDR3 extends over 12 amino acids. CDR1 SGHTA and CDR2 FQGNSA come from the germline V gene. V was clipped by 2 bases and J by 8 bases, with 9 bases between them. DNA of the CDR3: TGTGCCAGCAGCTTAATGAGATTCGGCTACACCTTC. Residues: CASSLMRFGYTF. The variable domain in full, with the rest retrieved from reference TRBV7-2 and TRBJ1-2, is GAGVSQSPSNKVTEKGKDVELRCDPISGHTALYWYRQSLGQGLEFLIYFQGNSAPDKSGLPSDRFSAERTGGSVSTLTIQRTQQEDSAVYLCASSLMRFGYTFGSGTRLTVV.

V is TRBV7-2 and J is TRBJ1-1; D is possibly TRBD1 (6 bases). With 5 bases removed from V and 4 bases from J, the gap between germline ends came to 11 bases. The CDR3 runs to 13 residues. Germline lookup yields CDR1 SGHTA and CDR2 FQGNSA. The CDR3 reads CASSAGRGTEAFF. The CDR3 coding sequence is TGTGCCAGCAGCGCGGGCAGGGGCACTGAAGCTTTCTTT.

The chain employs TRBV6-1 and TRBJ1-3; no reliable D call. The V end was cut by 6 bases, the J end by 2 bases, with 8 bases between. The CDR3 is made up of 13 amino acids. The V gene's germline CDR1 is MNHNS and CDR2 SASEGT. CDR3 coding DNA: TGTGCCAGCAGGGCCACTACTGGAAACACCATATATTTT. This codes for CASRATTGNTIYF.

The V gene is TRBV9, the J gene TRBJ2-1, with TRBD2 identical over 7 bases. CDR1 SGDLS and CDR2 YYNGEE come from the germline V gene. This CDR3 comprises 16 residues. The ends lost 4 bases at V and 7 bases at J; junction bases unmatched: 14. The CDR3 spells CASSPQQASGRNEQFF. For the CDR3, the DNA is TGTGCCAGCAGCCCCCAACAGGCTAGCGGAAGAAATGAGCAGTTCTTC.

This chain uses TRBV28 with TRBJ2-6, with D unresolved. The V gene's germline CDR1 is MDHEN and CDR2 SYDVKM. The V end lost 3 bases, the J end lost 0 bases, and 9 bases lay between the germline ends. The CDR3 is 16 amino acids. The CDR3 here is CASSFGRYSGANVLTF. The CDR3 DNA follows: TGTGCCAGCAGTTTCGGCAGGTACTCTGGGGCCAACGTCCTGACTTTC.

The rearrangement links TRBV7-2 to TRBJ2-2, with D perhaps TRBD2 (7 bases). Per the germline V gene, CDR1 is SGHTA and CDR2 is FQGNSA. V dropped 9 bases and J dropped 3 bases, with 11 bases sitting between them. There are 13 residues in the CDR3. CDR3 sequence (DNA): TGTGCCAGTTCCGGGGGGCACACCGGGGAGCTGTTTTTT. It codes for CASSGGHTGELFF.

This chain joins TRBV3-1 and TRBJ2-7; D is unresolved. V lost 2 bases and J 1 base, leaving 9 bases between the germline ends. From germline, CDR1 is LGHDT and CDR2 YNNKEL (reference sequence). CDR3 length: 14 residues. This CDR3 is CASSQNRRSYEQYF. The CDR3 DNA reads TGTGCCAGCAGCCAAAATCGAAGGTCCTACGAGCAGTACTTC.

This chain links TRBV28 with TRBJ2-1; D unresolved. Germline-derived CDR1 and CDR2 are MDHEN and SYDVKM. The V end lost 8 bases, the J end lost 3 bases, and 8 bases lay between the germline ends. The CDR3 has 12 amino acids. The CDR3: CASGRDYNEQFF. CDR3 nucleotides: TGTGCCAGCGGTAGGGACTACAATGAGCAGTTCTTC.

The chain recombines TRBV12-3 or TRBV12-4 with TRBJ2-2; the match to TRBD1 covers 7 bases. Germline trimming cut 6 bases from V and 6 bases from J; bases unmatched to any gene: 13. The CDR3 covers 16 residues. The CDR3 nucleotides read TGTGCCAGCAGCCGAGACAGGGCTAGAGAGGCCGGGGAGCTGTTTTTT. Translation gives CASSRDRAREAGELFF.

The chain employs TRBV7-9 and TRBJ2-3; D remains ambiguous. Trimming shortened V by 5 bases and J by 0 bases, and 9 bases separated the two germline ends. Germline V gives CDR1 SEHNR, CDR2 FQNEAQ (reference sequence). The CDR3 consists of 14 residues. DNA of the CDR3: TGTGCCAGCAGCCGTAGCTCTAGCACAGATACGCAGTATTTT. It codes for CASSRSSSTDTQYF.

The chain employs TRBV19 and TRBJ2-7; D is perhaps TRBD2 (6 bases). Germline V CDR1 and CDR2: LNHDA, SQIVND (reference sequence). The CDR3 has 15 residues. V was cut by 4 bases and J by 2 bases, with 15 bases left in between. CDR3 coding DNA: TGTGCCAGTAGTAGGAGTCCGCGGGACCCCTACGAGCAGTACTTC. It is translated as CASSRSPRDPYEQYF.

The chain carries TRBV9 and TRBJ2-1; TRBD2 matches 7 bases. Germline CDR1 and CDR2: SGDLS and YYNGEE. V lost 4 bases and J lost 9; bases outside the gene matches: 13. The CDR3 covers 15 residues. DNA for the CDR3: TGTGCCAGCAGCCCAAGACTACTAGCGACGGGTGAGCAGTTCTTC. It translates to CASSPRLLATGEQFF.

The genes are TRBV30 and TRBJ2-4, with D tentatively TRBD1 (5 bases). Germline V gene data show CDR1 as GTSNPN and CDR2 as SVGIG (reference sequence). The CDR3 has 11 amino acids. Trimming took off 2 bases at V and 12 bases at J, with 11 bases between the two ends. The CDR3 protein is CAWSPGFAQYF. The DNA of the CDR3 is TGTGCCTGGAGTCCAGGGTTCGCTCAGTACTTC.